This T cell receptor (beta chain) was recorded in a study of blood T cells in healthy people across ages (dated by TCRdb to the mid-2010s). In the study overall: In model experiments, template switching captured roughly one uniquely barcoded TCR beta cDNA molecule for every two T cells. Using the same blood draw, the study looked at two additional independent replicas of 1 million unique cDNA reads for two donors, one aged 18 to 30 and the other aged 80 or older. The donors were split into four age groups: young (average about 16 years), middle-aged (over 35), aged (more than 60) and long-lived (about 74). Donors of different ages were randomly distributed across sequencing lanes to avoid experimental bias. Using deep sequencing normalized with unique cDNA molecular identifiers, the study measured how TCR beta repertoire diversity changes with age.

Here is what the overall study found, with its caveats: Because profiling used bulk unsorted PBMCs, naive and antigen-experienced compartments could not be compared conclusively. Estimates of total diversity from one million sequenced T cells were regarded as lower bounds and underestimates. Compared with the aged group, the long-lived group had more naive CD4+ T cells, fewer expanded clones and increased TCR diversity, a pattern suggesting age selection. As age increased, observed TCR beta diversity per million T cells dropped in a roughly linear way, and a significant reduction was already evident by age about 36. Observed TCR beta diversity correlated strongly with the percentage of naive T cells measured by flow cytometry. The CMV infection status of donors was not known, potentially confounding age-related changes in expanded clonotypes.

The method was 5' RACE. These reads were obtained on an Illumina HiSeq 2500. A second PCR of roughly 7 to 11 cycles was performed with a sample-barcoded 5' primer and a J-beta primer mix. Each TCR beta cDNA molecule received a unique molecular identifier from a template-switch 5' adaptor carrying 12 random nucleotides. Each sample yielded at least 3 million CDR3-containing paired-end reads. First-strand cDNA was synthesized from all RNA with the Mint cDNA synthesis kit, primed by a TRBC-specific oligonucleotide. Following uracil-DNA glycosylase treatment, a first 18-cycle PCR with universal primers M1SS and BC2_uni_R was performed on all cDNA. The study's processing was this. Normalization of each sample was performed by random selection of 1 million high-quality reads, each carrying a distinct molecular identifier. Instead of being binned into consensus sequences, reads with shared molecular identifiers were discarded. MiTCR, with a Q25 quality threshold and the strictest error-elimination algorithm, was used for CDR3 identification, clonotype clustering and error correction. A nonparametric unseen species model with Euler transformation was used to estimate a lower bound on total TCR beta diversity. TCRdb took the public reads, trimmed them with fastp at Q25, ran MiXCR for clone calling and kept in-frame beta chains. A single entry per CDR3 protein holds the most common genes and DNA from its merged rows. For this entry, the V and J calls and clone size follow TCRdb and not the study's own pipeline. Across this sample there are approximately 1.5 million distinct CDR3 sequences, with around 36% seen only once. Of the sample, about 11% is held by the ten largest clones.

Trimming takes 3 bases from V and 2 bases from J, and the germline ends sit 11 bases apart. In the germline V gene (reference sequence), CDR1 corresponds to GTSNPN and CDR2 to SVGIG. The CDR3 contains 13 residues, cysteine and phenylalanine counted. Only the CDR3 region is kept as DNA, spanning 39 bases read in frame from base 1. Donors were a few dozen systemically healthy Caucasian individuals from Russia aged roughly 6 to 100 years. Approximately 9 milliliters of peripheral blood were collected from each donor into EDTA-treated Vacutainer tubes. Ficoll-Paque density-gradient centrifugation was used to isolate PBMCs, with at least 7 million per sample. Total RNA was extracted from PBMCs with Trizol reagent, with at least 6 micrograms obtained per sample. The percentages of naive CD45RAhigh/CD27high T cells were determined by flow cytometry on a PBMC aliquot from every donor. As for this clonotype: The specificity of this receptor is unknown. Base qualities are missing; no much larger clone stands one base away.

Sequenced input: blood. The clonotype comes from a young woman in good health. The chain joins TRBV30 to TRBJ2-7, with a tentative D gene TRBD1 over 6 matching bases. This receptor has the CDR3 CAWRGDIPYEQYF. The DNA sequence follows: TGTGCCTGGAGGGGGGACATCCCCTACGAGCAGTACTTC.